The source of this T cell receptor beta chain is a study of blood T cell repertoires in COVID-19. The count of this clone is one. CDR1 SGDLS and CDR2 YYNGEE come from the germline V gene. This CDR3 has 13 residues. The germline V and J ends were trimmed by 4 bases and 2 bases, with 8 bases remaining between them. Original data processing: Amplification of reference gene primers was used by the study to estimate nucleated cell counts. Clones were sequenced by immunoSEQ multiplex PCR, and TCRdb holds only the in-frame ones, with some missing. V and J calls and clone size are copied from that table; D and trimming were computed from the DNA. The sample shows roughly 60,000 clones, around nine tenths of them seen only once.

The origin of this receptor is a man in his sixties or seventies with acute or convalescent COVID-19. V gene TRBV9 combines with J gene TRBJ2-3; no definite D call. The material sequenced was peripheral blood. CDR3 in amino acids: CASSSKNTDTQYF. The CDR3 bases are TGTGCCAGCAGCTCAAAAAACACAGATACGCAGTATTTT.